The following is a TCR beta chain sequence with its context. The data stem from a study of blood T cell repertoires in COVID-19. The assay was immunoSEQ multiplex PCR, and TCRdb's table has in-frame clones only and misses some. Of around 270,000 clones detected, around 87% appear once; the ten largest clones hold roughly 4.9%. This CDR3 has 17 amino acids. J was trimmed by 2 bases and V by 1 base; bases with no gene match: 7. Germline CDR1 is LNHNV and CDR2 is YYDKDF (reference sequence). The sequenced sample consisted of peripheral blood. V gene TRBV15 combines with J gene TRBJ1-5; 8 nucleotides align to TRBD1. The sequence was obtained from a woman aged 55-69 years with COVID-19, enrolled during active disease. For the CDR3, the DNA is TGTGCCACCAGCAGAGGCCGACAGGGGATCGGCAATCAGCCCCAGCATTTT. Amino acids: CATSRGRQGIGNQPQHF.